This T cell receptor (beta chain) was sequenced for a study of PD-1 blockade in classical Hodgkin lymphoma. Study-level points and caveats: Prior to therapy, complete responders displayed diversity much like that of newly diagnosed patients.

The data were produced by immunoSEQ multiplex PCR, yet TCRdb's version contains in-frame clones alone and is incomplete. Here the sample spans some 9,500 clones, 75% being singletons. Turning to this clone: Its antigen is unknown.

V gave up 7 bases and J gave up 7 bases; unmatched junction bases: 11. There are 14 residues in the CDR3. From germline, CDR1 is SGHTA and CDR2 FQGNSA. As to time point: cycle 4 day 1 (C4D1), after six to seven weeks of nivolumab. Every patient relapsed after autologous stem cell transplantation, and brentuximab vedotin exposure varied. Magnetic negative selection was used to purify CD4+ T cells from PBMCs that had been thawed. This chain joins TRBV7-2 and TRBJ2-7; 9 bases match TRBD2. Sequences were derived from CD4+ T cells from blood, sampled before the fourth cycle of nivolumab. This receptor was taken from a human donor with classical Hodgkin lymphoma. The CDR3 reads CASTTFLREGEQYF. Written as DNA, the CDR3 is TGTGCCAGCACCACATTTCTGCGGGAGGGGGAGCAGTACTTC.